One and the same sample provided the 21 T cell receptor beta chains below, sequenced in a study of early T cells in non-severe SARS-CoV-2 infection. TCRdb independently ran MiXCR on the 5' RACE reads; one entry per CDR3 protein. The sample has 40,000 or so distinct CDR3 sequences; more than 4.5% are singletons. The starting material was whole blood, obtained at baseline. These TCRs come from an adult who was a healthcare worker with PCR-confirmed SARS-CoV-2 infection or an uninfected control (not recorded which).

This clonotype was seen at least ten times. The V call is TRBV5-6, the J call TRBJ1-5; unclear D gene. CDR1 is SGHDT and CDR2 is YYEEEE in the germline V gene. The CDR3 runs 14 residues. Trimming cost V 0 bases and J 2 bases, with 6 bases left between them. The CDR3 nucleotides read TGTGCCAGCAGCTTGGGCGGGCGCAATCAGCCCCAGCATTTT. Its translation is CASSLGGRNQPQHF.

This clonotype has ten or more counts. V usage is TRBV7-9 and J usage is TRBJ2-1; no clear D gene. CDR1 is SEHNR, CDR2 FQNEAQ, per germline (reference sequence). Trimming shortened V by 1 base and J by 0 bases, and 10 bases separated the two germline ends. The CDR3 extends over 16 amino acids. The CDR3 sequence: CASSLVRWSSYNEQFF. CDR3 in DNA: TGTGCCAGCAGCTTAGTGAGGTGGAGCTCCTACAATGAGCAGTTCTTC.

The CDR3 loop reads CASSRAKAYYTSPVETQYF. The DNA for the CDR3 is TGTGCCAGCAGCAGGGCTAAAGCTTATTATACTAGCCCGGTGGAGACCCAGTACTTC. The rearrangement joins TRBV5-4 to TRBJ2-5, with D maybe TRBD2 (6 bases). The CDR3 sequence is 19 residues long. V was clipped by 4 bases and J by 5 bases, with 30 bases between them. The germline CDR1 and CDR2 sequences are SGHNT and YYREEE (reference sequence).

There are many counts of this clonotype. V and J are TRBV24-1 and TRBJ2-1; TRBD2 matches at 11 bases. V dropped 2 bases and J dropped 4; count of bases not matched to a gene: 6. The V gene's germline CDR1 is KGHDR and CDR2 SFDVKD. CDR3 length: 17 amino acids. The CDR3 here is CATSDSLAGGGYNEQFF. DNA of the CDR3: TGTGCCACCAGTGATTCCCTAGCGGGAGGCGGGTACAATGAGCAGTTCTTC.

The V gene is TRBV7-2, the J gene TRBJ2-1; D not certain. Looked up from germline, CDR1 is SGHTA and CDR2 is FQGNSA. This CDR3 is 15 amino acids long. Trimming took 4 bases from V and 4 from J, leaving 14 bases between them. The CDR3 DNA reads as TGTGCCAGCAGCTCTAGGACGGGTGGGTACAATGAGCAGTTCTTC. It is translated as CASSSRTGGYNEQFF.

Worth noting for this clonotype: This clone may be a read error of a much larger clone one base away. The final CDR3 position lacks the conserved phenylalanine or tryptophan, pointing to a likely read error. The V call is TRBV6-4, the J call TRBJ2-1; 8 bases are a match to TRBD2. With 7 bases clipped from V and 1 base from J, the junction kept 12 bases outside the gene matches. The germline V gene encodes CDR1 MRHNA and CDR2 SNTAGT. The CDR3 spans 17 residues. The CDR3 sequence is CASTTIAGLGSYNEQFS. As DNA, the CDR3 is TGTGCCAGCACCACCATAGCGGGACTTGGGTCCTACAATGAGCAGTTCTCC.

This clonotype has a count of ten or more. Here the CDR3 reads CSAIQGRGQPQHF. The CDR3 nucleotides are TGCAGTGCCATACAGGGGAGGGGGCAGCCCCAGCATTTT. The chain employs TRBV20-1 and TRBJ1-5, with TRBD1 matching 7 bases. Germline-derived CDR1 and CDR2 are DFQATT and SNEGSKA (reference sequence). V was pared by 6 bases and J by 7 bases, with 9 bases of the junction left unmatched. This CDR3 is 13 amino acids long.

The chain employs TRBV4-3 and TRBJ1-4; D is ambiguous. Germline loops: CDR1 LGHNA, CDR2 YSLEER. Trimming cost V 1 base and J 8 bases, with 14 bases left between them. The CDR3 runs to 15 residues. CDR3 DNA sequence: TGCGCCAGCAGCCAAGGTCCCCCTCACAGCGAAAAACTGTTTTTT. Its protein is CASSQGPPHSEKLFF.

In its sample, this clonotype was seen many times. The chain couples TRBV7-8 to TRBJ2-1, with D possibly being TRBD1 or TRBD2 (5 bases each). The V gene's germline CDR1 is SGHVS and CDR2 FQNEAQ. The CDR3 is 15 amino acids. V gave up 5 bases and J gave up 0 bases, with 11 bases separating them. The CDR3 coding sequence is TGTGCCAGCAGCCCGGGGCTGAGCTCCTACAATGAGCAGTTCTTC. Protein: CASSPGLSSYNEQFF.

This clonotype occurred many times. The chain has TRBV3-1 and TRBJ2-7; D gene uncertain. Trimming took 0 bases from V and 3 from J, leaving 9 bases between them. The V gene's germline CDR1 is LGHDT and CDR2 YNNKEL (reference sequence). The CDR3 is made up of 14 amino acids. CDR3 protein: CASSQDHSYYEQYF. CDR3 DNA sequence: TGTGCCAGCAGCCAAGATCACAGCTACTACGAGCAGTACTTC.

In its sample, this clonotype was seen many times. The chain uses TRBV5-1 and TRBJ2-3; 7 bases are a match to TRBD2. Germline V gives CDR1 SGHRS, CDR2 YFSETQ. The trim removed 4 bases at V and 2 bases at J, leaving 4 bases unmatched. This CDR3 region has 14 residues. CDR3: CASSPGLPTDTQYF. CDR3 nucleotides: TGCGCCAGCAGCCCGGGACTACCCACAGATACGCAGTATTTT.

At least ten counts were recorded for this clonotype. The chain joins TRBV7-9 to TRBJ1-2; D remains unclear. Between the trimmed V and J ends, which lost 7 bases and 0 bases, there was a span of 15 bases. There are 15 residues in the CDR3. CDR1 SEHNR and CDR2 FQNEAQ come from the germline V gene (reference sequence). CDR3 sequence reads: CASTPLGEANYGYTF. CDR3 nucleotides: TGTGCCAGCACCCCCCTGGGAGAGGCTAACTATGGCTACACCTTC. Variable domain in full (rest from reference TRBV7-9 and TRBJ1-2): DTGVSQNPRHKITKRGQNVTFRCDPISEHNRLYWYRQTLGQGPEFLTYFQNEAQLEKSRLLSDRFSAERPKGSFSTLEIQRTEQGDSAMYLCASTPLGEANYGYTFGSGTRLTVV.

This rearrangement joins TRBV20-1 to TRBJ2-3; 10 nucleotides align to TRBD2. The CDR3 loop spans 15 amino acids. V trimming: 6 bases; J trimming: 6 bases; junction bases outside the gene matches: 12. CDR1 is DFQATT and CDR2 is SNEGSKA in the germline V gene (reference sequence). CDR3 nucleotide sequence: TGCAGTGCCCTTACCGGGACTAGCGCCGACGATACGCAGTATTTT. This codes for CSALTGTSADDTQYF.

This clonotype was detected ten times or more. This chain joins TRBV7-2 and TRBJ2-1, with 9 nucleotides matching TRBD2. V lost 7 bases to trimming and J lost 9 bases; unmatched junction nucleotides: 16. The germline CDR1 and CDR2 sequences are SGHTA and FQGNSA. The CDR3 totals 16 residues. CDR3 amino acids: CASILRTGTSMGEQFF. The CDR3 coding sequence is TGTGCCAGCATCCTTAGAACAGGGACTAGCATGGGTGAGCAGTTCTTC. The whole variable domain, remainder taken from reference TRBV7-2 and TRBJ2-1, is GAGVSQSPSNKVTEKGKDVELRCDPISGHTALYWYRQSLGQGLEFLIYFQGNSAPDKSGLPSDRFSAERTGGSVSTLTIQRTQQEDSAVYLCASILRTGTSMGEQFFGPGTRLTVL.

This clonotype was detected ten times or more. Written as DNA, the CDR3 is TGCAGTGCTAGGGCCCTGGGGGATACGCAGTATTTT. The encoded protein is CSARALGDTQYF. J is TRBJ2-3 and V is TRBV20-1; D unclear. Trimming pared 3 bases from V and 6 bases from J, leaving 10 bases between. The CDR3 spans 12 residues. From germline, CDR1 is DFQATT and CDR2 SNEGSKA (reference sequence).

This clonotype was detected many times. The chain has TRBV6-2 or TRBV6-3 and TRBJ2-7; tentatively, D is TRBD2 (5 bases). This CDR3 spans 19 amino acids. V was clipped by 5 bases and J by 0 bases, with 26 bases between them. The germline V gene has CDR1 MNHEY and CDR2 SVGEGT. CDR3 in amino acids: CASSPHTRSGLESSYEQYV. The DNA for the CDR3 is TGTGCCAGCAGTCCGCACACTCGTTCAGGACTTGAAAGCTCCTACGAGCAGTACGTC.

This clonotype was detected ten times or more. This chain uses TRBV6-2 or TRBV6-3 with TRBJ2-3, with TRBD2 matching over 8 bases. V was clipped by 1 base and J by 4 bases; unmatched bases: 4. This CDR3 has 15 amino acids. Per germline, CDR1 MNHEY and CDR2 SVGEGT. CDR3 coding DNA: TGTGCCAGCAGTTACTATAGCGGGATTTCAGATACGCAGTATTTT. Translation gives CASSYYSGISDTQYF.

This clonotype appeared many times. This rearrangement joins TRBV13 to TRBJ2-1, with TRBD2 identical over 14 bases. CDR3 length equals 16 residues. The germline V gene encodes CDR1 PRHDT and CDR2 FYEKMQ (reference sequence). V shed 5 bases and J 5 bases; nucleotides not matched to a gene: 5. CDR3 DNA: TGTGCCAGCAGCGTGGGACTAGCGGGAGCCCACAATGAGCAGTTCTTC. It yields the protein CASSVGLAGAHNEQFF.

V gene TRBV19 combines with J gene TRBJ1-1, with a weak D call TRBD1 (5 bases). CDR3 length equals 13 residues. Germline V gene lookup returns CDR1 LNHDA and CDR2 SQIVND (reference sequence). V was cut by 6 bases and J by 5 bases, with 13 bases left in between. The CDR3 spells CASRGRDVTEAFF. The DNA of the CDR3 is TGTGCCAGTAGGGGCAGGGATGTTACTGAAGCTTTCTTT.

This rearrangement joins TRBV14 to TRBJ2-6; D is undetermined. The germline CDR1 and CDR2 sequences are SGHDN and FVKESK. This CDR3 contains 15 residues. With 3 bases removed from V and 1 base from J, the gap between germline ends came to 7 bases. CDR3: CASSQLVSGANVLTF. The DNA of the CDR3 is TGTGCCAGCAGCCAGCTAGTTTCTGGGGCCAACGTCCTGACTTTC.

The sample holds a few counts of this clonotype. The rearrangement joins TRBV27 to TRBJ2-7; D is ambiguous. Germline values: CDR1 MNHEY, CDR2 SMNVEV (reference sequence). This CDR3 spans 14 amino acids. V lost 1 base to trimming and J lost 2 bases, with 9 bases between them. The CDR3: CASSLFGPAYEQYF. CDR3 in DNA: TGTGCCAGCAGTTTATTTGGACCAGCCTACGAGCAGTACTTC.